The T cell receptor beta chain under discussion was sequenced for a study of CD8+ T cells in alopecia areata. Turning to the study itself: Treated patients were given oral tofacitinib, which was dosed at 5 to 10 mg twice daily. Whole-study findings and limits: Lesional scalp, notably in alopecia totalis/universalis, had clonality above that of normal scalp.

Concerning this clone: Antigen specificity is unknown.

Extracted from the samples, RNA was reverse transcribed into cDNA to serve as the sequencing template. Some clones are missing from TCRdb's copy, which holds only in-frame ones; the method was immunoSEQ multiplex PCR. The table records 110,000 to 150,000 clones, 51% of them present only once. The sequence was obtained from a human donor with alopecia areata. The sample was CD4+ T cells sorted from blood, taken at week 0.

CDR3: CATSRYGQGAGYEQYF. In DNA form, the CDR3 reads TGTGCCACCAGCAGATATGGACAGGGGGCTGGGTACGAGCAGTACTTC. V and J are TRBV15 and TRBJ2-7; 11 nucleotides agree with TRBD1. J gave up 4 bases and V 2 bases, and 7 bases lay outside the gene matches. Looked up from germline, CDR1 is LNHNV and CDR2 is YYDKDF (reference sequence). The CDR3 loop spans 16 amino acids.